Listed here are 8 T cell receptor beta chains from one sample, sequenced in a study of OX40 agonist ivuxolimab in advanced cancers. Measured with immunoSEQ multiplex PCR; TCRdb has only the in-frame clones, and not every one. The profile shows approximately 82,000 clones, around 85% of them singletons. This specimen was CD4+ or CD8+ T cells sorted from blood, taken in a trial of the OX40 agonist ivuxolimab. The receptors here all came from an adult with an advanced solid tumor such as melanoma, head and neck, liver or kidney cancer.

V gene TRBV15 combines with J gene TRBJ2-3; TRBD2 matches 7 bases. This CDR3 is 16 amino acids long. V gave up 1 base and J gave up 1 base; unmatched junction bases: 5. Germline V gene data show CDR1 as LNHNV and CDR2 as YYDKDF (reference sequence). The CDR3 coding sequence is TGTGCCACCAGCAGAGTAAGCGGGGCGGGCACAGATACGCAGTATTTT. As protein: CATSRVSGAGTDTQYF.

This chain connects TRBV28 to TRBJ1-2, with 9 positions matching TRBD1. The V segment lost 4 bases and the J segment 3 bases; nucleotides outside the gene matches: 9. CDR1 and CDR2 (germline): MDHEN, SYDVKM. The CDR3 runs to 16 residues. CDR3 amino acids: CASSWGTGRTDYGYTF. The CDR3 DNA reads as TGTGCCAGCAGTTGGGGGACAGGGCGTACGGACTATGGCTACACCTTC.

V usage is TRBV6-6 and J usage is TRBJ1-2, with unresolved D. CDR3 size: 13 residues. The V end lost 0 bases, the J end lost 7 bases, and 9 bases lay between the germline ends. Germline values: CDR1 MNHNY, CDR2 SVGAGI (reference sequence). The CDR3 DNA reads TGTGCCAGCAGTTACTCGAGGGCCGGTGGCTACACCTTC. Its translation: CASSYSRAGGYTF.

This chain connects TRBV21-1 to TRBJ2-4. TRBV21-1 is a pseudogene locus. This CDR3 contains 16 residues. CDR3 protein: CASSKVGYQTKNIQYF. The CDR3 nucleotides are TGTGCCAGCAGCAAAGTTGGGTACCAAACCAAAAACATTCAGTACTTC.

The chain carries TRBV6-6 and TRBJ1-4; TRBD1 agrees at 7 bases. In germline, CDR1 is MNHNY, CDR2 SVGAGI (reference sequence). The CDR3 is 15 residues long. The V gene end was trimmed by 2 bases and the J gene end by 3 bases; junction bases not matched to a gene: 3. CDR3 region: CASSYPGQSNEKLFF. CDR3 nucleotides: TGTGCCAGCAGTTACCCGGGACAGTCTAATGAAAAACTGTTTTTT.

The chain couples TRBV27 to TRBJ2-5; D unclear. This CDR3 has 14 residues. Deletions cut 3 bases from V and 3 bases from J, with 11 bases between. Germline-derived CDR1 and CDR2 are MNHEY and SMNVEV (reference sequence). The CDR3 nucleotides read TGTGCCAGCAGTTTTTCGAATTCGGAAGAGACCCAGTACTTC. Protein: CASSFSNSEETQYF.

This clone was observed once. This chain connects TRBV4-2 to TRBJ1-2; D not resolved. Germline V gives CDR1 LGHNA, CDR2 YNFKEQ. Trimming took off 0 bases at V and 4 bases at J, with 12 bases between the two ends. The length of the CDR3 is 15 residues. The CDR3 reads CASSQDLSSPYGYTF. The DNA for the CDR3 is TGTGCCAGCAGCCAAGATCTAAGCAGCCCCTATGGCTACACCTTC.

This chain links TRBV19 with TRBJ1-5; D is undetermined. Trimming cost V 1 base and J 2 bases, with 3 bases left between them. Germline V gives CDR1 LNHDA, CDR2 SQIVND (reference sequence). CDR3 length equals 13 residues. In DNA form, the CDR3 reads TGTGCCAGTAGTATAGGTCGCAATCAGCCCCAGCATTTT. It codes for CASSIGRNQPQHF.